The rows below give T cell receptor beta chains drawn from one sample of a study of blood T cell repertoires in COVID-19. Generated by immunoSEQ multiplex PCR, the TCRdb table keeps only in-frame clones and is missing some. The table has 150,000 to 250,000 clones, 70% to 80% seen once. The source material was peripheral blood. The source of these receptors is a woman aged 35 to 49 with COVID-19, enrolled during active disease. Both conserved end residues are trimmed from each CDR3. Each record gives: J gene, D gene, V gene, CDR3 protein. The D gene is left open where the match is weak.

J gene: TRBJ1-4; D gene: TRBD1; V gene: TRBV5-1; CDR3 protein: ASRQGPTNEKLF
J gene: TRBJ2-2; D gene: TRBD1; V gene: TRBV2; CDR3 protein: ASSPQGASTGELF
J gene: TRBJ1-1; D gene: NA; V gene: TRBV29-1; CDR3 protein: SAKGSGGTEAF
J gene: TRBJ2-4; D gene: TRBD1; V gene: TRBV2; CDR3 protein: ASSEGQGNIQY
J gene: TRBJ1-1; D gene: NA; V gene: TRBV7-3; CDR3 protein: ASSRTVMDTEAF
J gene: TRBJ2-3; D gene: TRBD2; V gene: TRBV7-9; CDR3 protein: ASSLAVAGGGDTQY
J gene: TRBJ2-7; D gene: TRBD2; V gene: TRBV29-1; CDR3 protein: SVEEREGLDYEQY
J gene: TRBJ2-7; D gene: NA; V gene: TRBV6-5; CDR3 protein: ASSYSSRRAPYEQY
J gene: TRBJ2-1; D gene: TRBD1; V gene: TRBV5-4; CDR3 protein: ASTIDGQDYNEQF
J gene: TRBJ2-3; D gene: NA; V gene: TRBV10-3; CDR3 protein: AISWTAHTDTQY
J gene: TRBJ2-1; D gene: TRBD2; V gene: TRBV18; CDR3 protein: ASSPTSGVYNEQF
J gene: TRBJ1-5; D gene: TRBD1; V gene: TRBV29-1; CDR3 protein: SVAGTANQPQH
J gene: TRBJ1-1; D gene: TRBD1; V gene: TRBV18; CDR3 protein: ASSPGQGARTEAF
J gene: TRBJ1-4; D gene: TRBD1; V gene: TRBV29-1; CDR3 protein: SAGQVEKLF
J gene: TRBJ2-3; D gene: NA; V gene: TRBV5-1; CDR3 protein: ASSFIGGDSDTQY
J gene: TRBJ2-3; D gene: TRBD2; V gene: TRBV7-3; CDR3 protein: ASSLTSGGGMH
J gene: TRBJ2-1; D gene: TRBD2; V gene: TRBV4-1; CDR3 protein: ASSQDSTGGYNEQF
J gene: TRBJ1-5; D gene: NA; V gene: TRBV28; CDR3 protein: ASSPDSNQPQH
J gene: TRBJ2-7; D gene: NA; V gene: TRBV10-3; CDR3 protein: AISESISGSYEQY
J gene: TRBJ1-1; D gene: TRBD1; V gene: TRBV5-1; CDR3 protein: ASSLAGRGDTEAF
J gene: TRBJ1-4; D gene: TRBD1; V gene: TRBV12-5; CDR3 protein: ASGKTGDNEKLF
J gene: TRBJ1-6; D gene: NA; V gene: TRBV6-5; CDR3 protein: ASSYTTGHQSPLH
J gene: TRBJ2-5; D gene: TRBD2; V gene: TRBV7-2; CDR3 protein: ASSSGGPRETQY
J gene: TRBJ2-5; D gene: TRBD2; V gene: TRBV6-6; CDR3 protein: ASRRTSGSFETQY
J gene: TRBJ1-2; D gene: NA; V gene: TRBV23-1; CDR3 protein: ASSRTGMVNYGYT
J gene: TRBJ1-1; D gene: TRBD1; V gene: TRBV12-5; CDR3 protein: ASGQGTGDTF
J gene: TRBJ1-1; D gene: TRBD1; V gene: TRBV10-3; CDR3 protein: AISEPTYRGFTEAF
J gene: TRBJ2-7; D gene: TRBD2; V gene: TRBV27; CDR3 protein: ASSLDELAANYEQY
J gene: TRBJ1-5; D gene: NA; V gene: TRBV4-2; CDR3 protein: ASRVSEGMNQPQH
J gene: TRBJ2-1; D gene: NA; V gene: TRBV29-1; CDR3 protein: SVDRSGSYNEQF
J gene: TRBJ2-5; D gene: NA; V gene: TRBV3-1/TRBV3-2; CDR3 protein: ASSQDKEDWVQETQY
J gene: TRBJ1-2; D gene: NA; V gene: TRBV27; CDR3 protein: ASSSQLRDYGYT
J gene: TRBJ1-4; D gene: NA; V gene: TRBV11-2; CDR3 protein: ASSLVRPTGFGNEKLF
J gene: TRBJ1-3; D gene: NA; V gene: TRBV30; CDR3 protein: ACEGNTIY